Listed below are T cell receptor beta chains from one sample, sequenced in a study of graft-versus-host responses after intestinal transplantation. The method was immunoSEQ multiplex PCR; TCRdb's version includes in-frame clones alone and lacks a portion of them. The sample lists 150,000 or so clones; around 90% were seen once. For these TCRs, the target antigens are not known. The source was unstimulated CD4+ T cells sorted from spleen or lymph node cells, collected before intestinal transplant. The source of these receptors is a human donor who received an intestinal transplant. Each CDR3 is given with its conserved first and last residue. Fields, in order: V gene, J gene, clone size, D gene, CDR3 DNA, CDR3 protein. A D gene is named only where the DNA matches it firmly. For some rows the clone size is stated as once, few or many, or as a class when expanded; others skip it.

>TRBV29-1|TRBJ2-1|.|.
TGCAGCGTTGTTCGCACTAACAATGAGCAGTTCTTC
CSVVRTNNEQFF
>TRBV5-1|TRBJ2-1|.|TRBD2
TGCGCCAGCAGCGCCCCGACTAGCGGGAGCCGTTCCTACAATGAGCAGTTCTTC
CASSAPTSGSRSYNEQFF
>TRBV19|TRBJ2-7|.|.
TGTGCCAGTAGTATCAGGGTTGCTAGCTCCTACGAGCAGTACTTC
CASSIRVASSYEQYF
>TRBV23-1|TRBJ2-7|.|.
TGCGCCAGCAGTCAAGGGGTGGAGGGCAGGGCGAGCTACGAGCAGTACTTC
CASSQGVEGRASYEQYF
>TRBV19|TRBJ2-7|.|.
TGTGCCACAGGGCCGGGCCCCTCCTACGAGCAGTACTTC
CATGPGPSYEQYF
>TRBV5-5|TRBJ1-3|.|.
TGTGCCAGCAGCTCGACAGTCTCTGGAAACACCATATATTTT
CASSSTVSGNTIYF
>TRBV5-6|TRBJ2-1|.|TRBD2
TGTGCCAGCAGCTTCCTAGCGGGACACTCGCCGACTAGTGAGCAGTTCTTC
CASSFLAGHSPTSEQFF
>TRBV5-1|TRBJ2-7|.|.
TGCGCCAGCAACCGGGACTCAACTACCTACGAGCAGTACTTC
CASNRDSTTYEQYF
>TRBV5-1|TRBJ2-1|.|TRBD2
TGCGCCAGCAGCTTGGGGACTAGCGGTAGCTCCTACAATGAGCAGTTCTTC
CASSLGTSGSSYNEQFF
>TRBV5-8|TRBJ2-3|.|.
TGTGCCAGCAGCTTGGTTCCGAACACAGATACGCAGTATTTT
CASSLVPNTDTQYF
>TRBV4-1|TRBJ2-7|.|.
TGCGCCAGCAGCCGGAGGCTGGGTAGCTCCTACGAGCAGTACTTC
CASSRRLGSSYEQYF
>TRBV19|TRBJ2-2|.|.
TGTGCCAGTAGCGCCCGGGACCGACCGAACACCGGGGAGCTGTTTTTT
CASSARDRPNTGELFF
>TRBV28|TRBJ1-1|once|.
TGTTGCGCGGGGGAGAGGGACACTGAAGCTTTCTTT
CCAGERDTEAFF
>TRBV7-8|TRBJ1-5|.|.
TGTGCCAGCAGCTTAGCGTCCGGGAGGAATAGCAATCAGCCCCAGCATTTT
CASSLASGRNSNQPQHF
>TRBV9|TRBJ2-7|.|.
TGTGCCAGCAGCTCCACCGGGACATCATACGAGCAGTACTTC
CASSSTGTSYEQYF
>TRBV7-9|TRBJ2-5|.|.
TGTGCCAGCAGCTTCGGTCTAGGGGGGGAGACCCAGTACTTC
CASSFGLGGETQYF
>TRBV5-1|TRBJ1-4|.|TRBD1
TGCGCCAGCAGCTTGGAAGGACAGGGACAGCGTGAAAAACTGTTTTTT
CASSLEGQGQREKLFF
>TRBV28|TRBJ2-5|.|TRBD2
TGTGCCAGCAGGAGCCTAACCCGGGGACAGACGCCGGGACTAGCGGGAGCAAGCCGGGAGACCCAGTACTTC
CASRSLTRGQTPGLAGASRETQYF
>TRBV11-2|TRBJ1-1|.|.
TGTGCCAGCAGCTTCGCCGGAGGGGGATCTTCTCTATCGGGCACTGAAGCTTTCTTT
CASSFAGGGSSLSGTEAFF